These 32 T cell receptor beta chains share one sample of origin, sequenced in a study of human T cells and chemical hapten exposure. TCRdb ran MiXCR on the RACE reads and lists one entry per CDR3 protein. The sample contains roughly 40,000 distinct CDR3 sequences, approximately 10% of which appear only once. The time point: pre-sensitization, week 0. The treatment is: therapeutic diphenylcyclopropenone sensitization with weekly scalp DPC. Sequenced here: whole blood, sampled in connection with sensitization to the hapten diphenylcyclopropenone (DPC). The receptor source for this set is a man aged 25 to 45 with alopecia areata. Some clones in this sample may be carry-over from other donors' samples.

This sequence joins TRBV5-4 and TRBJ2-1; 7 bases match TRBD2. Germline V gene lookup returns CDR1 SGHNT and CDR2 YYREEE (reference sequence). This CDR3 has 17 amino acids. V was pared by 0 bases and J by 3 bases, with 9 bases of the junction left unmatched. CDR3 sequence reads: CASSLAGRAGNYNEQFF. CDR3 DNA: TGTGCCAGCAGCTTGGCCGGTCGAGCGGGAAACTACAATGAGCAGTTCTTC.

This clonotype was counted between two and nine times. This sequence joins TRBV29-1 and TRBJ2-5; D gene ambiguous. V gave up 1 base and J gave up 4 bases, with 19 bases separating them. Germline V gene lookup returns CDR1 SQVTM and CDR2 ANQGSEA. The CDR3 runs to 16 residues. CDR3 nucleotide sequence: TGCAGCGTTGAAGCGGCGGTCAACCATCTGCGAGAGACCCAGTACTTC. It specifies CSVEAAVNHLRETQYF.

This clonotype was seen a few times. V usage is TRBV12-3 or TRBV12-4 and J usage is TRBJ2-5; D uncertain. Trimming shortened V by 1 base and J by 5 bases, and 8 bases separated the two germline ends. The CDR3 loop spans 13 amino acids. CDR3 in DNA: TGTGCCAGCAGTTTAGGGGGTATGGAGACCCAGTACTTC. It translates to CASSLGGMETQYF.

This clonotype was counted many times. The J gene is TRBJ1-5, the V gene TRBV18, with 7 bases identical to TRBD1. This CDR3 is built from 14 residues. Trimming at V came to 2 bases and at J to 6 bases, leaving 4 bases not matched to a gene. Germline V gene sequence: CDR1 KGHSH, CDR2 LQKENI. The CDR3 sequence is CASSPDRVGQPQHF. The CDR3 DNA reads TGTGCCAGCTCACCAGACAGGGTGGGTCAGCCCCAGCATTTT.

This clonotype was picked up a small number of times. The V call is TRBV28, the J call TRBJ2-3, with D maybe TRBD2 (6 bases). CDR1 is MDHEN and CDR2 is SYDVKM in the germline V gene. The CDR3 runs to 15 residues. Between the trimmed V and J ends, which lost 5 bases and 4 bases, there was a span of 16 bases. The CDR3 here is CASSPWEEGADTQYF. DNA for the CDR3: TGTGCCAGCAGTCCCTGGGAGGAGGGCGCAGATACGCAGTATTTT.

Many counts were recorded for this clonotype. The chain uses TRBV5-1 and TRBJ1-2; possibly TRBD1 for D (6 bases). Germline CDR1 reads SGHRS; CDR2 reads YFSETQ. The CDR3 length is 16 residues. V was trimmed by 4 bases and J by 4 bases, leaving 20 bases between them. This CDR3 is CASSRPPQTGGYGYTF. For the CDR3, the DNA is TGCGCCAGCAGCCGACCGCCCCAGACAGGCGGCTATGGCTACACCTTC.

In its sample, this clonotype was seen many times. The rearrangement links TRBV5-1 to TRBJ2-1; TRBD1 matches 7 bases. This CDR3 has 15 amino acids. Germline loops: CDR1 SGHRS, CDR2 YFSETQ. V lost 4 bases, J lost 1 base, and 5 bases stayed unmatched. As DNA, the CDR3 is TGCGCCAGCAGCGCGACAGGGCTGTCCTACAATGAGCAGTTCTTC. Protein: CASSATGLSYNEQFF. Based on the CDR3 plus reference TRBV5-1 and TRBJ2-1, the full variable domain is KAGVTQTPRYLIKTRGQQVTLSCSPISGHRSVSWYQQTPGQGLQFLFEYFSETQRNKGNFPGRFSGRQFSNSRSEMNVSTLELGDSALYLCASSATGLSYNEQFFGPGTRLTVL.

This rearrangement joins TRBV2 to TRBJ2-2; TRBD1 matches 7 bases. V was pared by 7 bases and J by 5 bases, with 4 bases of the junction left unmatched. CDR1 and CDR2 from the germline V gene are SNHLY and FYNNEI. There are 13 residues in the CDR3. The CDR3: CASNDRATGELFF. The CDR3 DNA sequence: TGTGCCAGCAACGACAGGGCTACCGGGGAGCTGTTTTTT.

This clonotype has only a few counts. The rearrangement links TRBV9 to TRBJ2-3; 8 bases fit TRBD2. This CDR3 spans 15 amino acids. V trimming: 4 bases; J trimming: 5 bases; junction bases outside the gene matches: 9. Germline assignment: CDR1 SGDLS and CDR2 YYNGEE. The CDR3: CASSLGTRRGDTQYF. The CDR3 DNA reads as TGTGCCAGCAGCCTAGGGACTAGACGGGGAGATACGCAGTATTTT.

This sequence joins TRBV12-5 and TRBJ2-1, with unresolved D. Germline CDR1 reads LGHNT; CDR2 reads FRNRAP. The CDR3 covers 14 residues. V was trimmed by 7 bases and J by 1 base, leaving 11 bases between them. The CDR3 loop is CASARSVSYNEQFF. For the CDR3, the DNA is TGTGCTAGTGCCCGGAGTGTGTCCTACAATGAGCAGTTCTTC. The full variable domain, its missing parts supplied by reference TRBV12-5 and TRBJ2-1, is DARVTQTPRHKVTEMGQEVTMRCQPILGHNTVFWYRQTMMQGLELLAYFRNRAPLDDSGMPKDRFSAEMPDATLATLKIQPSEPRDSAVYFCASARSVSYNEQFFGPGTRLTVL.

This clonotype was recorded many times. The gene calls are TRBV7-6 and TRBJ1-4; a possible D gene is TRBD1 (6 bases). This CDR3 region has 14 residues. CDR1 is SGHVS and CDR2 is FNYEAQ in the germline V gene. Trimming cost V 3 bases and J 5 bases, with 10 bases left between them. This chain's CDR3 is CASSLDDRNEKLFF. The CDR3 nucleotides are TGTGCCAGCAGCTTGGACGACAGGAATGAAAAACTGTTTTTT.

This rearrangement joins TRBV5-1 to TRBJ2-7, with TRBD2 matching 9 bases. This CDR3 is 15 amino acids long. Germline CDR1 SGHRS, CDR2 YFSETQ. The CDR3 sequence: CASNLDGLAYHEQYV. The DNA for the CDR3 is TGCGCCAGCAACTTGGACGGACTAGCGTACCACGAGCAGTACGTC.

This clonotype was detected only a few times. The chain recombines TRBV20-1 with TRBJ2-3, with a tentative D call TRBD2 (7 bases). The CDR3 is 13 residues long. CDR1 and CDR2 (germline): DFQATT, SNEGSKA (reference sequence). V shed 3 bases and J shed 4 bases, with 11 bases lying between them. CDR3 residues: CSASGGAPDTQYF. The CDR3 DNA sequence: TGCAGTGCTAGTGGGGGGGCCCCAGATACGCAGTATTTT.

This clonotype came up many times. The chain combines TRBV7-6 with TRBJ2-6, with TRBD1 matching 7 bases. CDR1 is SGHVS, CDR2 FNYEAQ, per germline. J gave up 0 bases and V 5 bases, and 7 bases lay outside the gene matches. CDR3 length: 17 amino acids. The DNA for the CDR3 is TGTGCCAGCAGCGTCGGACAGGCCTCCTCTGGGGCCAACGTCCTGACTTTC. Its protein is CASSVGQASSGANVLTF.

This clonotype showed up many times. This chain uses TRBV10-2 with TRBJ2-5; D not certain. The CDR3 has 16 residues. The V end lost 2 bases, the J end lost 5 bases, and 18 bases lay between the germline ends. Germline assignment: CDR1 WSHSY and CDR2 SAAADI. The CDR3 bases are TGCGCCAGCAGTGAGGAGTTGGGGATGGATCTGGAGACCCAGTACTTC. Amino acid sequence: CASSEELGMDLETQYF.

The V and J genes are TRBV18 and TRBJ2-7; D gene uncertain. Germline loops: CDR1 KGHSH, CDR2 LQKENI. This CDR3 is built from 14 residues. Between the trimmed V and J ends, which lost 2 bases and 7 bases, there was a span of 15 bases. Here the CDR3 reads CASSPDGVPWEQYF. For the CDR3, the DNA is TGTGCCAGCTCACCAGATGGAGTCCCTTGGGAGCAGTACTTC.

The chain combines TRBV28 with TRBJ2-7; D might be TRBD1 or TRBD2, each matching 5 bases. Germline V lookup: CDR1 MDHEN, CDR2 SYDVKM. This CDR3 contains 13 residues. V lost 4 bases, J lost 6 bases, and 13 bases lay in between. The CDR3 here is CASSSGPHFEQYV. CDR3 nucleotides: TGTGCCAGCAGTTCGGGACCTCACTTCGAGCAGTACGTC.

The sample holds many counts of this clonotype. This chain links TRBV7-3 with TRBJ1-6, with D hard to call. Looked up from germline, CDR1 is SGHTA and CDR2 is FQGTGA. The V end was cut by 4 bases, the J end by 5 bases, with 6 bases between. The CDR3 is made up of 13 amino acids. DNA of the CDR3: TGTGCCAGCAGCTCTACGCATAATTCACCCCTCCACTTT. Its protein is CASSSTHNSPLHF.

The rearrangement links TRBV12-3 or TRBV12-4 to TRBJ2-1; 9 positions agree with TRBD2. CDR3 length equals 17 residues. Trimming cost V 6 bases and J 7 bases; bases outside gene matches: 16. CDR3 residues: CASRRGGAIPPRNEQFF. The CDR3 coding sequence is TGTGCCAGCAGGCGGGGGGGGGCGATCCCCCCCCGTAATGAGCAGTTCTTC.

At least ten counts were recorded for this clonotype. The chain joins TRBV12-3 or TRBV12-4 to TRBJ2-1, with 8 bases matching TRBD2. There are 12 residues in the CDR3. V was clipped by 6 bases and J by 9 bases; unmatched bases: 4. The CDR3 loop reads CASRISGAEQFF. The CDR3 DNA sequence: TGTGCCAGCAGAATTAGCGGGGCTGAGCAGTTCTTC.

This clonotype has at least ten counts. This chain joins TRBV29-1 and TRBJ2-7; D unresolved. CDR1 SQVTM and CDR2 ANQGSEA come from the germline V gene. The ends were cut back, 4 bases at V and 3 bases at J, with 10 bases in the middle. This CDR3 is built from 12 residues. CDR3 in DNA: TGCAGCGTTGTCGGGCGCTACTACGAGCAGTACTTC. Protein: CSVVGRYYEQYF.

This clonotype has ten or more counts. The V gene is TRBV11-3, the J gene TRBJ1-3; TRBD1 agrees at 9 bases. Germline values: CDR1 SGHNT, CDR2 YENEEA. The CDR3 loop spans 15 amino acids. The ends lost 5 bases at V and 2 bases at J; junction bases unmatched: 4. The CDR3: CASSPGQGPGNTIYF. The CDR3 DNA reads TGTGCCAGCAGCCCGGGACAGGGACCTGGAAACACCATATATTTT.

This clonotype was observed a few times. The chain is built from TRBV9 and TRBJ2-3; 8 bases agree with TRBD2. The CDR3 extends over 17 amino acids. J was trimmed by 2 bases and V by 0 bases; bases with no gene match: 8. Germline lookup yields CDR1 SGDLS and CDR2 YYNGEE. CDR3 amino acids: CASSVAGRGGITDTQYF. DNA of the CDR3: TGTGCCAGCAGCGTAGCGGGTCGCGGGGGGATCACAGATACGCAGTATTTT.

This clonotype was recorded many times. This chain connects TRBV6-6 to TRBJ2-1; the match to TRBD2 covers 14 bases. V lost 6 bases, J lost 8 bases, and 6 bases stayed unmatched. This CDR3 region has 15 residues. Germline CDR1 MNHNY, CDR2 SVGAGI (reference sequence). Here the CDR3 reads CASRTGTSGRYEQFF. CDR3 DNA sequence: TGTGCCAGCAGGACTGGGACTAGCGGGAGATATGAGCAGTTCTTC.

The chain uses TRBV5-5 and TRBJ2-2; weak D call: TRBD2 (6 bases). V dropped 0 bases and J dropped 7 bases, with 10 bases sitting between them. The CDR3 extends over 14 amino acids. CDR1 and CDR2 from the germline V gene are SGHKS and YYEKEE (reference sequence). The CDR3 sequence is CASSLVGRSGELFF. The CDR3 DNA reads TGTGCCAGCAGCTTGGTGGGGAGGAGCGGGGAGCTGTTTTTT.

This clonotype has ten or more counts. The chain combines TRBV28 with TRBJ2-6; possibly TRBD1 for D (6 bases). V lost 4 bases, J lost 2 bases, and 9 bases lay in between. CDR3 length: 15 amino acids. The germline V gene has CDR1 MDHEN and CDR2 SYDVKM. This chain's CDR3 is CASSSTGTGANVLTF. DNA for the CDR3: TGTGCCAGCAGTTCTACAGGGACTGGGGCCAACGTCCTGACTTTC.

The sample holds a few counts of this clonotype. The chain joins TRBV5-4 to TRBJ2-5; 8 bases fit TRBD2. The CDR3 is 18 amino acids. CDR1 and CDR2 (germline): SGHNT, YYREEE (reference sequence). The V gene end was trimmed by 0 bases and the J gene end by 3 bases; junction bases not matched to a gene: 13. The CDR3 is CASSLGGPRSGGKETQYF. For the CDR3, the DNA is TGTGCCAGCAGCTTGGGAGGCCCCAGGAGCGGGGGTAAAGAGACCCAGTACTTC.

This clonotype occurred a few times. The chain has TRBV20-1 and TRBJ2-7; 12 bases match TRBD2. Trimming took 1 base from V and 7 from J; bases not matched to a gene: 5. Germline V gene data show CDR1 as DFQATT and CDR2 as SNEGSKA (reference sequence). CDR3 length: 14 amino acids. This CDR3 is CSARGLAGVGEQYV. DNA of the CDR3: TGCAGTGCTAGAGGACTAGCGGGAGTTGGGGAGCAGTACGTC.

Concerning this clonotype: This sequence may be a read error, since a much larger clone differs from it by one base. J is TRBJ2-5 and V is TRBV4-3; D gene ambiguous. In germline, CDR1 is LGHNA, CDR2 YSLEER. There are 14 residues in the CDR3. The CDR3: CASSQETRQETRYF. CDR3 DNA: TGCGCCAGCAGCCAAGAGACGCGACAAGAGACCCGGTACTTC.

This chain connects TRBV14 to TRBJ1-1; D ambiguous. V lost 5 bases to trimming and J lost 6 bases, with 7 bases between them. This CDR3 has 11 amino acids. Germline lookup yields CDR1 SGHDN and CDR2 FVKESK. The CDR3 nucleotides are TGTGCCAGCAGCGCGGTCTCTGAAGCTTTCTTT. It codes for CASSAVSEAFF.

In its sample, this clonotype was seen many times. The J gene is TRBJ2-1, the V gene TRBV11-3; D is undetermined. The CDR3 has 14 amino acids. CDR1 and CDR2 (germline): SGHNT, YENEEA. V lost 1 base, J lost 0 bases, and 4 bases lay in between. The CDR3 is CASSLGSSYNEQFF. As DNA, the CDR3 is TGTGCCAGCAGCTTAGGTAGCTCCTACAATGAGCAGTTCTTC.

The rearrangement links TRBV6-1 to TRBJ2-2; D call uncertain. Trimming left V 6 bases short and J 3 bases short, with 5 bases between. The CDR3 extends over 12 amino acids. The germline V gene has CDR1 MNHNS and CDR2 SASEGT. CDR3 nucleotides: TGTGCCAGCAGAAGGGACACCGGGGAGCTGTTTTTT. Translation: CASRRDTGELFF.